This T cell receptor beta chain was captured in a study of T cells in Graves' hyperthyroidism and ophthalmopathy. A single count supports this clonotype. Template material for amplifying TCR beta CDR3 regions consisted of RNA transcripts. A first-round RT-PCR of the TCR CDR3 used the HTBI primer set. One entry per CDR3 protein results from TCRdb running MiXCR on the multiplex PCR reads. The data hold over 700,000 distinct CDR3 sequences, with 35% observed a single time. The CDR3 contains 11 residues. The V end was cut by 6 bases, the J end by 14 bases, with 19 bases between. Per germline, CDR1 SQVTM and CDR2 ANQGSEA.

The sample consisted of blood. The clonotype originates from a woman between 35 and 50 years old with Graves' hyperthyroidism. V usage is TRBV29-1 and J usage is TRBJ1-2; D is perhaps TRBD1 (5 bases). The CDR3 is CSVSGTSGKTF. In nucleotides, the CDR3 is TGCAGCGTCTCCGGGACTAGCGGCAAGACCTTC.